The rows below give T cell receptor beta chains drawn from one sample of a study of radiation and T cells in renal cell carcinoma. The table came from immunoSEQ multiplex PCR; TCRdb's copy has only in-frame clones and leaves some out. Here the sample spans about 88,000 clones, approximately 86% being singletons. This sample comprised blood, obtained from a patient whose treatment included radiotherapy and nephrectomy. The origin of the receptors is a man in his fifties or sixties with renal cell carcinoma. CDR3s include the opening cysteine and the closing phenylalanine or tryptophan. The order of the fields is D gene, V gene, clone size, J gene, CDR3 protein, CDR3 DNA. D genes are given only for firm matches. The size field is filled for only some rows; it gives once, few, many or a size class.

NA,TRBV19,NA,TRBJ1-6,CASSNREDRAFSPLHF,TGTGCCAGTAGTAACCGGGAGGATAGGGCCTTTTCACCCCTCCACTTT
TRBD1,TRBV7-8,NA,TRBJ2-7,CASSTGTGGYEQYF,TGTGCCAGCAGCACCGGGACAGGGGGCTACGAGCAGTACTTC
TRBD1,TRBV7-9,NA,TRBJ1-5,CASSLQGDQPQHF,TGTGCCAGCAGCTTACAGGGGGATCAGCCCCAGCATTTT
NA,TRBV6-5,NA,TRBJ1-6,CASKTGYDYNSPLHF,TGTGCCAGCAAGACGGGGTATGACTATAATTCACCCCTCCACTTT
TRBD1,TRBV9,NA,TRBJ1-2,CASSTDRALSGYTF,TGTGCCAGCAGCACGGACAGGGCGTTGAGTGGCTACACCTTC
NA,TRBV27,NA,TRBJ1-2,CASSGFQGDGYTF,TGTGCCAGCAGTGGGTTTCAGGGCGATGGCTACACCTTC
TRBD2,TRBV4-2,NA,TRBJ2-1,CASSPGTSGEQFF,TGTGCCAGCAGCCCAGGGACTAGCGGTGAGCAGTTCTTC
NA,TRBV6-5,NA,TRBJ1-6,CASSYRGLNSPLHF,TGTGCCAGCAGTTACAGAGGGTTGAATTCACCCCTCCACTTT
NA,TRBV7-2,NA,TRBJ2-5,CASGVAETQYF,TGTGCCAGCGGGGTCGCGGAGACCCAGTACTTC
NA,TRBV7-6,NA,TRBJ2-7,CASSPPGASFYEQYF,TGTGCCAGCAGTCCGCCGGGGGCCTCCTTCTACGAGCAGTACTTC
NA,TRBV7-2,NA,TRBJ2-3,CASSAGRPDTQYF,TGTGCCAGCAGCGCGGGAAGACCAGATACGCAGTATTTT
TRBD1,TRBV6-6,NA,TRBJ2-6,CASRTGGANVLTF,TGTGCCAGCCGGACAGGTGGGGCCAACGTCCTGACTTTC
NA,TRBV7-2,few,TRBJ2-3,CASSLAFGDTQYF,TGTGCCAGCAGCTTAGCTTTCGGAGATACGCAGTATTTT
NA,TRBV10-3,NA,TRBJ2-3,CAISWGTRTPDTQYF,TGTGCCATCTCCTGGGGAACTAGGACCCCAGATACGCAGTATTTT
NA,TRBV6-1,few,TRBJ1-2,CASSEVPYGYTF,TGTGCCAGCAGTGAAGTTCCCTATGGCTACACCTTC
NA,TRBV4-1,NA,TRBJ2-1,CASSQDWSGSSYNEQFF,TGCGCCAGCAGCCAAGATTGGTCGGGTAGCTCCTACAATGAGCAGTTCTTC
NA,TRBV6-4,NA,TRBJ2-7,CASTPGWETFYEQYF,TGTGCCAGCACCCCCGGGTGGGAGACATTCTACGAGCAGTACTTC
NA,TRBV20-1,NA,TRBJ2-3,CSARKDTQYF,TGCAGTGCTAGGAAGGATACGCAGTATTTT
NA,TRBV7-9,NA,TRBJ1-2,CASSALLGGLGYTF,TGTGCCAGCAGCGCCCTTTTGGGAGGTCTTGGCTACACCTTC
NA,TRBV5-1,NA,TRBJ2-7,CASAPSPGNTYEQYF,TGCGCCAGCGCCCCCAGCCCGGGGAATACCTACGAGCAGTACTTC
NA,TRBV25-1,NA,TRBJ1-6,CASSENWSYNSPLHF,TGTGCCAGCAGTGAGAATTGGTCCTATAATTCACCCCTCCACTTT
TRBD1,TRBV6-5,NA,TRBJ2-7,CASSRTGSSYEQYF,TGTGCCAGCAGTAGGACAGGAAGCTCCTACGAGCAGTACTTC
NA,TRBV30,NA,TRBJ1-3,CAWSVQASGNTIYF,TGTGCCTGGAGTGTACAAGCCTCTGGAAACACCATATATTTT
NA,TRBV2,NA,TRBJ1-4,CASSIQGRAPTNEKLFF,TGTGCCAGCAGTATACAGGGTAGAGCCCCAACTAATGAAAAACTGTTTTTT
TRBD2,TRBV10-3,few,TRBJ2-7,CATSGLAQRGRYEQYF,TGTGCCACGTCCGGACTAGCACAACGAGGAAGGTACGAGCAGTACTTC
TRBD1,TRBV18,NA,TRBJ1-3,CASSRRSTGLTGNTIYF,TGTGCCAGCTCACGACGGTCGACAGGGCTTACTGGAAACACCATATATTTT
NA,TRBV30,NA,TRBJ2-7,CAWSVKVTYEQYF,TGTGCCTGGAGTGTCAAGGTAACCTACGAGCAGTACTTC
NA,TRBV5-1,NA,TRBJ1-5,CASSLQGTDQPQHF,TGCGCCAGCAGCCTCCAGGGTACCGATCAGCCCCAGCATTTT
TRBD1,TRBV7-3,NA,TRBJ1-1,CASSDDRGHTEAFF,TGTGCCAGCAGCGATGACAGGGGGCACACTGAAGCTTTCTTT